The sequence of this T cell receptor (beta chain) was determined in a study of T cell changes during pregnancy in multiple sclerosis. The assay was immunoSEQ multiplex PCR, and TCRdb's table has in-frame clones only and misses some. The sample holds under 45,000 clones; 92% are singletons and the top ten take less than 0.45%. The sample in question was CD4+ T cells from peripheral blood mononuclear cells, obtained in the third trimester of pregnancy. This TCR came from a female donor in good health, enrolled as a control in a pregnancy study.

The CDR3 nucleotides read TGTGCCAGCAGTTTGACGGGAACTAACTATGGCTACACCTTC. Encoded protein: CASSLTGTNYGYTF. The gene calls are TRBV6-5 and TRBJ1-2; D call uncertain. Trimming took 4 bases from V and 0 from J, leaving 9 bases between them. Germline V CDR1 and CDR2: MNHEY, SVGAGI. The CDR3 totals 14 residues.